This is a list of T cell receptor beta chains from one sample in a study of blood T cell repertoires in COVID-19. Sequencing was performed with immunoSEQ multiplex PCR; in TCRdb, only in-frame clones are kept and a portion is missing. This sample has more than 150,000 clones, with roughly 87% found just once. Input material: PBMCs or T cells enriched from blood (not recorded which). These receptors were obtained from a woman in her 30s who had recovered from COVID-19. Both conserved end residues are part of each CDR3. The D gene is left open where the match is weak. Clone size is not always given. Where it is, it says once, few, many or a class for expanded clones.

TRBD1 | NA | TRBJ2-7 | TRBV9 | TGTGCCAGCAGCGTAGGTAAGGGGGCGGGCGGCGAGCAGTACTTC | CASSVGKGAGGEQYF
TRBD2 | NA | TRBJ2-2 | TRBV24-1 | TGTGCCACCAGTGACACTAGCGGGGGGTACGGCGGGGAGCTGTTTTTT | CATSDTSGGYGGELFF
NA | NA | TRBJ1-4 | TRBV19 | TGTGCCAGTAGAACAAGAGACTGGGAGGGGGATGAAAAACTGTTTTTT | CASRTRDWEGDEKLFF
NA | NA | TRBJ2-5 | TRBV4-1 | TGCGCCAGCAGCATCGCCGGCGGGGAAGGCTATCGAGAGACCCAGTACTTC | CASSIAGGEGYRETQYF
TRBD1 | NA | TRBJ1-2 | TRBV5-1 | TGCGCCAGCAGCATCGGGACAGGAGGCAACTATGGCTACACCTTC | CASSIGTGGNYGYTF
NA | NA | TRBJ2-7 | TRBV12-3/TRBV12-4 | TGTGCCAGCAGTTCCCGAGGCGAGCAGTACTTC | CASSSRGEQYF
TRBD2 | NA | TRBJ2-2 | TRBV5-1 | TGCGCCAGCAGCTTGGAGGGAGGGAGGACCGGGGAGCTGTTTTTT | CASSLEGGRTGELFF
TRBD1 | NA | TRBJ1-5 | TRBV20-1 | TGCAGTGCTAGTCCAGGGGGCTCGGGTCAGCCCCAGCATTTT | CSASPGGSGQPQHF
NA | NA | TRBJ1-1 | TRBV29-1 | TGCAGCGTTGAAAAGGAGGGGAACACTGAAGCTTTCTTT | CSVEKEGNTEAFF
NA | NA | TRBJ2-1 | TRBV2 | TGTGCCAGCAGCTCACAAGCCTACAATGAGCAGTTCTTC | CASSSQAYNEQFF
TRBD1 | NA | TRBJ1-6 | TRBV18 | TGTGCCAGCTCGCTTGGGACAGCGAAAGCGGATTCACCCCTCCACTTT | CASSLGTAKADSPLHF
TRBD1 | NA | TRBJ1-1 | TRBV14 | TGTGCCAGCAGCCAACCCGGGACAGGGCGTACTGAAGCTTTCTTT | CASSQPGTGRTEAFF
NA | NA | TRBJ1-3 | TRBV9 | TGTGCCAGCAGCGTAGAAGCAGGGTTGAAGAACACCATATATTTT | CASSVEAGLKNTIYF
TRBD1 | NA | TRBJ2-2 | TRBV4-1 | TGCGCCAGCAGCCAAATCAGGGGGAGCGCGAACACCGGGGAGCTGTTTTTT | CASSQIRGSANTGELFF
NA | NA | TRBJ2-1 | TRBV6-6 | TGTGCCAGCAGACGAGAAAGACAAGGCCCTAAGTGGAATGAGCAGTTCTTC | CASRRERQGPKWNEQFF
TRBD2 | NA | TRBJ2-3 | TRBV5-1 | TGCGCCAGCAGCTTAGGAGGTAGCGGGGGGATCACAGATACGCAGTATTTT | CASSLGGSGGITDTQYF
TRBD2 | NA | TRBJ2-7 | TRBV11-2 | TGTGCCAGCCGCGGGAGCGGGAGGGCCCACGAGCAGTACTTC | CASRGSGRAHEQYF
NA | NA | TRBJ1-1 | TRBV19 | TGTGCCAGTAGTATAGGCGGCACCGGGAACACTGAAGCTTTCTTT | CASSIGGTGNTEAFF
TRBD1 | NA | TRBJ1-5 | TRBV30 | TGTGCCTGGAGCCGGGGGACAGGGGTTAATCAGCCCCAGCATTTT | CAWSRGTGVNQPQHF
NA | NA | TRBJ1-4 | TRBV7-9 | TGTGCCAGCAGCTTGTCGGCGGATAGCAATGAAAAACTGTTTTTT | CASSLSADSNEKLFF
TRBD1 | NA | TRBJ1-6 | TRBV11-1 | TGTGCCAGCAGCCGTCAGACAGGGAATAATTCACCCCTCCACTTT | CASSRQTGNNSPLHF
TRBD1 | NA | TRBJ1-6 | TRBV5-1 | TGCGCCGGAGTCCGGGACAGGGGGCGCCCCGGAAATTCACCCCTCCACTTT | CAGVRDRGRPGNSPLHF
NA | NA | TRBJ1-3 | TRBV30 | TGTGCCTGGATCTCGCCGGGAAGCTTTGGAAACACCATATATTTT | CAWISPGSFGNTIYF
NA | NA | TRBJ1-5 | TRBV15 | TGTGCCACCAGCAGAGGGGGGCCTCCGTATAGCAATCAGCCCCAGCATTTT | CATSRGGPPYSNQPQHF
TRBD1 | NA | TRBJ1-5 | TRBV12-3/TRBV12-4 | TGTGCCAGCAGACGACAGGGTGGGCAGCCCCAGCATTTT | CASRRQGGQPQHF
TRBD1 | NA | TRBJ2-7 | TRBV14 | TGTGCCAGCAGCGCCCGGGACAGGTCCACCTACGAGCAGTACTTC | CASSARDRSTYEQYF
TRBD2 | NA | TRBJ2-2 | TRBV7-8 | TGTGCCAGCAGCTTACGAGGGCTAGCGGGGAACACCGGGGAGCTGTTTTTT | CASSLRGLAGNTGELFF
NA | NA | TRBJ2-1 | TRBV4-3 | TGCGCCAGCAGCCAAGATGGAGCAAGCTCCTACAATGAGCAGTTCTTC | CASSQDGASSYNEQFF
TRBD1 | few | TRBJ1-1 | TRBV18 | TGTGCCAGCTCACCACCGACAGGGGACTTCATGAACACTGAAGCTTTCTTT | CASSPPTGDFMNTEAFF
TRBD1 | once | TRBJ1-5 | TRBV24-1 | TGTGCCACCAGTGATCCTGGACAGGGCGAACGTCAGCCCCAGCATTTT | CATSDPGQGERQPQHF
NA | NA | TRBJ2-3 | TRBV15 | TGTGCCACCAGCAGAGATCGGAGCCATGATACGCAGTATTTT | CATSRDRSHDTQYF
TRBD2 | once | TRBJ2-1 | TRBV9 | TGTGCCAGCAGCTACGGGACTAGCGGGAGGGGAGAGGCCTACAATGAGCAGTTCTTC | CASSYGTSGRGEAYNEQFF
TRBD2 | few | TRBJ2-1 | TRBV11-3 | TGTGCCAGCAGCTCGGGACTAGCGGGAGGAGGCTACAATGAGCAGTTCTTC | CASSSGLAGGGYNEQFF
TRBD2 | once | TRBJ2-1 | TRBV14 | TGTGCCAGCAGCCAAGATGTCGGCGGAGCGGGGGGCAATGAGCAGTTCTTC | CASSQDVGGAGGNEQFF
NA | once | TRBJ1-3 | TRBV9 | TGTGCCAGCAGCGTGGGCCAGAGGGTATCTGGAAACACCATATATTTT | CASSVGQRVSGNTIYF
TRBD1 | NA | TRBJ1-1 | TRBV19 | TGTGCCGCAAACAGGGGTGGAACTGAAGCTTTCTTT | CAANRGGTEAFF
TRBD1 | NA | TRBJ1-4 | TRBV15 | TGTGCCACCAGCAGACATAGACAGGGGGCAACTAATGAAAAACTGTTTTTT | CATSRHRQGATNEKLFF
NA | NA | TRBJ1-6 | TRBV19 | TGTGCCAGTAGTATAGGTTCAGGGAATAATTCACCCCTCCACTTT | CASSIGSGNNSPLHF
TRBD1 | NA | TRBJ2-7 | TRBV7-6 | TGTGCCAGCAGCCCACATTATCAGGGGGCCTACGAGCAGTACTTC | CASSPHYQGAYEQYF
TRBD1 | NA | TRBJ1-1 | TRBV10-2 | TGCGCCAGCGCCCCGGTGGACAGGGAGGTCCATGAAGCTTTCTTT | CASAPVDREVHEAFF
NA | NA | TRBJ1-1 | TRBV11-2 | TGTGCCAGCAGCCCGAGGGCGCCAGCTTTCTTT | CASSPRAPAFF
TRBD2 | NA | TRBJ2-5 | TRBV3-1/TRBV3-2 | TGTGCCAGCAGCCCGATTCGTTCTAGCGGGAACCAAGAGACCCAGTACTTC | CASSPIRSSGNQETQYF
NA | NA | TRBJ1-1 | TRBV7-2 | TGTGCCAGCAGCTCCGGGGGGCAGTCTGAAGCTTTCTTT | CASSSGGQSEAFF
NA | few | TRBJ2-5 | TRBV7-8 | TGTGCCAGCAGCTCTTCAACAGTTCTCGGTCAAGAGACCCAGTACTTC | CASSSSTVLGQETQYF
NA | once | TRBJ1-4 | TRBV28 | TGTGCCAGCATGGGGGGGGCCGGGGAAAAACTGTTTTTT | CASMGGAGEKLFF
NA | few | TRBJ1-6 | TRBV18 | TGTGCCAGCTCACCACGGCTCGAGGCGGCCAGAAATTCACCCCTCCACTTT | CASSPRLEAARNSPLHF
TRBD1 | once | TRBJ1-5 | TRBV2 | TGTGCCAGTGGGACAGTAGAAAAACAGCCCCAGCATTTT | CASGTVEKQPQHF
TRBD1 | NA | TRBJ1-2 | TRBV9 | TGTGCCAGCAGCGTACTACAGGGGAATGGCTACACCTTC | CASSVLQGNGYTF
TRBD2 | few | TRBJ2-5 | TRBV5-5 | TGTGCCAGCAGCTTGGGACTAGCGGGAGGGCTGGAGACCCAGTACTTC | CASSLGLAGGLETQYF